This T cell receptor (beta chain) was obtained from a study of identical twins (TCRdb year 2016). Notes on the research overall: TCR alpha and beta repertoires from monozygotic twins, unrelated adults of various ages and cord blood were deep-sequenced to test whether fetal clonotypes persist. To rule out contamination, the twin experiments were replicated at different times with different library preparation protocols. What the research found in general, with its limitations: Excess twin sharing in beta out-of-frame sequences was weaker because fewer shared sequences lowered the signal-to-noise ratio. Invariant T cells such as MAIT and iNKT could partly confound zero-insertion analyses, though diverse VJ usage argued against this for most clonotypes. Because the same donors could not be followed over many years, the conclusions relied on cross-sectional statistical analysis. Abundant cord blood beta clonotypes carried fewer insertions; young adult naive repertoires showed a weaker similar trend, while memory repertoires showed none. Recombination models systematically underestimated out-of-frame TCR alpha sharing in monozygotic twins but agreed with sharing between unrelated individuals. Compared with coincidental sharing between unrelated individuals, out-of-frame TCR alpha sequences shared between twins showed an excess of sequences with low generation probability.

From its cysteine to its phenylalanine, the CDR3 spans 13 amino acids. Only the CDR3 DNA is retained, 39 bases long and in frame from the first base. V is clipped by 7 bases and J by 5 bases, and the sequence between their germline boundaries is 12 bases long. CDR1 and CDR2 are drawn from the germline V gene: MDHEN, SYDVKM. Only healthy Caucasian donors were included. Worth noting for this clonotype: Its antigen specificity is not known. Being one base from a much bigger clone, this may be a read error.

Receptor amplification or capture employed 5' RACE. The instrument was an Illumina HiSeq 2000. Template switching added a universal primer binding site, and the final cDNA carried a unique molecular identifier that allowed TCR cDNA molecules to be counted accurately. Specific primers in the conserved constant-segment region were used to synthesize first-strand cDNA for the TCR alpha and beta chains. To control for contamination, every cDNA library was double barcoded, receiving both a SMART-Mk sample barcode and Illumina barcodes. TruSeq adapter sequences and Illumina sample barcodes were added in two successive PCR steps. TCR alpha and beta cDNA libraries were sequenced on the Illumina HiSeq platform with custom primers. On the authors' methods: MiGEC was used to process raw reads and extract unique molecular identifiers, and MiXCR was used to find CDR3 positions. For each individual, recombination models were inferred using an EM algorithm with the repgenHMM and IGoR tools. The analysis of shared clonotypes was done with the tcR package in R, with sharing normalized by the product of cloneset sizes. To study raw recombination free of thymic and clonal selection effects, out-of-frame nonproductive sequences were analyzed. TCRdb redid the processing of the public reads, applying fastp at Q25 and MiXCR, and retained in-frame beta chains. Rows merge per CDR3 protein into single entries with the most common DNA and genes. Here the V and J calls rest on TCRdb's processing, not on the authors' analysis. In this sample the table shows 1.5 million to 2 million distinct CDR3 sequences, roughly 35% of which occur a single time. The ten top clones hold less than 0.35% of the sample.

The specimen sequenced was cord blood. Rearrangement joined TRBV28 to TRBJ2-1, with no confidently assigned D gene. This receptor was identified in a newborn girl in good health. The sequence in DNA is TGTGCCAGCACCCCTAGTTTAGACAATGAGCAGTTCTTC. Translated, it gives CASTPSLDNEQFF.